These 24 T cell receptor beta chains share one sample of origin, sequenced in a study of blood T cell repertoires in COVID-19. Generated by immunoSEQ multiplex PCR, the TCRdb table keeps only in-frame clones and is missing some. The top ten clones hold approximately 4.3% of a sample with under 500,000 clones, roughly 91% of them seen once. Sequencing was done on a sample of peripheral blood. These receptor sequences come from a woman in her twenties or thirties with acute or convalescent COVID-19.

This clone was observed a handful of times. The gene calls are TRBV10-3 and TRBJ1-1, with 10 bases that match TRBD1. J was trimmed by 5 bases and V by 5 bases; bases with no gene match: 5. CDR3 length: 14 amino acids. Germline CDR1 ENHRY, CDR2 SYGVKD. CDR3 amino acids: CAISRDRGETEAFF. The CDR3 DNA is TGTGCCATCAGTCGGGACAGGGGAGAAACTGAAGCTTTCTTT.

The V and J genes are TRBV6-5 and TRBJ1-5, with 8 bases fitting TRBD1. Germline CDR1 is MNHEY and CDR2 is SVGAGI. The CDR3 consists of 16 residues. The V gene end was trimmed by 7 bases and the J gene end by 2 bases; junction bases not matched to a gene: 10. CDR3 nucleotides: TGTGCCAGCAATTATGGACAGGGAGGGGGCAATCAGCCCCAGCATTTT. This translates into CASNYGQGGGNQPQHF.

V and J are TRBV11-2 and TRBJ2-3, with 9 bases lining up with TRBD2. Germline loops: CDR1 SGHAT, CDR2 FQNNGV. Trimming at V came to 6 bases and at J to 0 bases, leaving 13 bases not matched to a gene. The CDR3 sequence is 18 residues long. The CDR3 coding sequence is TGTGCCAGCAGACAGACAATAGCGGGGGCCCTTAGCACAGATACGCAGTATTTT. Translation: CASRQTIAGALSTDTQYF.

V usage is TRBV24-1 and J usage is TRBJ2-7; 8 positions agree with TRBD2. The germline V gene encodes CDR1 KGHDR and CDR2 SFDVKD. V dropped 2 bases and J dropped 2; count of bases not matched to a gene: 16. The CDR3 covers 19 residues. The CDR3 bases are TGTGCCACCAGTGATTCCCAACGGGTGGGTAGCGGGGACCCCTACGAGCAGTACTTC. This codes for CATSDSQRVGSGDPYEQYF.

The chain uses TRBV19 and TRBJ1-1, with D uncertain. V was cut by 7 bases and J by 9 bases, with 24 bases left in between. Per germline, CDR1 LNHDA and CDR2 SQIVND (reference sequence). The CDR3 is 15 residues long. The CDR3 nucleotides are TGTGCCAGTACCCCTATTTCGTCGACTCCTCTTAAAGCTTTCTTT. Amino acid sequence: CASTPISSTPLKAFF.

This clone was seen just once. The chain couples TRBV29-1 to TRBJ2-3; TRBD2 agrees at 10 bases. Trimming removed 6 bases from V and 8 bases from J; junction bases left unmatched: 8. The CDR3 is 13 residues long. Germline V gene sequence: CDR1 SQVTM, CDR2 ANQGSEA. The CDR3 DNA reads TGCAGCGTGACAGCGGGGGGGCGAGTTACGCAGTATTTT. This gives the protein CSVTAGGRVTQYF.

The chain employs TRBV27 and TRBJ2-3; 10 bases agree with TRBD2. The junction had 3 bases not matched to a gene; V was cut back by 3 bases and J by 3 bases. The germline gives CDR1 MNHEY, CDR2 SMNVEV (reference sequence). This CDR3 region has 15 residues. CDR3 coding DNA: TGTGCCAGCAGTTTTCTAGCGGGGGCAACAGATACGCAGTATTTT. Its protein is CASSFLAGATDTQYF.

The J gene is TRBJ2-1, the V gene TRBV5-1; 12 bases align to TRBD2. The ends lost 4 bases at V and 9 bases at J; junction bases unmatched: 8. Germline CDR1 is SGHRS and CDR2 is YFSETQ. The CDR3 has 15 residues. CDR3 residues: CASSPLAGGPGEQFF. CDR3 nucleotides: TGCGCCAGCAGCCCGCTAGCGGGGGGGCCCGGTGAGCAGTTCTTC.

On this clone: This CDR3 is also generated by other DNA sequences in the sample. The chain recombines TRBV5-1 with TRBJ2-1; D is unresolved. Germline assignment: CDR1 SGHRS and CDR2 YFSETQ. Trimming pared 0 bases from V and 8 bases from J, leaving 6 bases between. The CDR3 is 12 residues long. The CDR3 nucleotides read TGCGCCAGCAGCTTGGTGTTCGATGAGCAGTTCTTC. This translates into CASSLVFDEQFF. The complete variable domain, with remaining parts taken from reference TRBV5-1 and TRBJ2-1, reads KAGVTQTPRYLIKTRGQQVTLSCSPISGHRSVSWYQQTPGQGLQFLFEYFSETQRNKGNFPGRFSGRQFSNSRSEMNVSTLELGDSALYLCASSLVFDEQFFGPGTRLTVL.

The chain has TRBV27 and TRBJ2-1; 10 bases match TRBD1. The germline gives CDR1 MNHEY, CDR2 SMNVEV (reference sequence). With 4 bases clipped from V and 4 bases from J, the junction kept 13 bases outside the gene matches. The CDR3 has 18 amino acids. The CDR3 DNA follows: TGTGCCAGCAGTTCACGAGATCCCCGACAGGGGGCATACAATGAGCAGTTCTTC. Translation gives CASSSRDPRQGAYNEQFF.

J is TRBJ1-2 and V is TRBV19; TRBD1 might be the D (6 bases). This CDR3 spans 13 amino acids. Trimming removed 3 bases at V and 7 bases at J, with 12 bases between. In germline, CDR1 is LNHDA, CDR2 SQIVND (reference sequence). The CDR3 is CASSMTGLGGYTF. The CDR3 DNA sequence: TGTGCCAGTAGTATGACAGGCTTAGGTGGCTACACCTTC.

The CDR3 region is CAGARGQSHTGELFF. CDR3 bases: TGTGCCGGCGCTCGGGGACAGAGTCACACCGGGGAGCTGTTTTTT. The gene calls are TRBV6-1 and TRBJ2-2; TRBD1 aligns across 7 bases. The J segment lost 3 bases and the V segment lost 11 bases, leaving 12 bases of the junction unmatched. The CDR3 spans 15 residues. The germline gives CDR1 MNHNS, CDR2 SASEGT.

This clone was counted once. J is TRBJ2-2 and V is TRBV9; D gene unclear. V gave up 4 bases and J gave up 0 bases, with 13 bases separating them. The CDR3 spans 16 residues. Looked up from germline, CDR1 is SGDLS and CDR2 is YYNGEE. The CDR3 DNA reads TGTGCCAGCAGCCCAGCCCCAGGAACGAACACCGGGGAGCTGTTTTTT. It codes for CASSPAPGTNTGELFF. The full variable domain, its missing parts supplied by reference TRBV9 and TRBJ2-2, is DSGVTQTPKHLITATGQRVTLRCSPRSGDLSVYWYQQSLDQGLQFLIQYYNGEERAKGNILERFSAQQFPDLHSELNLSSLELGDSALYFCASSPAPGTNTGELFFGEGSRLTVL.

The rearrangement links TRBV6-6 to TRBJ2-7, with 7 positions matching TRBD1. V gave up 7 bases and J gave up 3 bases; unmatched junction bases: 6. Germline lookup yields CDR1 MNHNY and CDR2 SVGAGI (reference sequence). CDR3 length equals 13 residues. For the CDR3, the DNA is TGTGCCAGCAATTTCGGACAGGACTACGAGCAGTACTTC. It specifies CASNFGQDYEQYF.

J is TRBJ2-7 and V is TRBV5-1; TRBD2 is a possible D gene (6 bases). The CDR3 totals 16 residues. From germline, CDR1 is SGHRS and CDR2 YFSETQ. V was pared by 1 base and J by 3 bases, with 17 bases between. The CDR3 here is CASSLRVSGGRYEQYF. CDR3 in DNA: TGCGCCAGCAGCTTGAGGGTTTCCGGGGGTCGCTACGAGCAGTACTTC.

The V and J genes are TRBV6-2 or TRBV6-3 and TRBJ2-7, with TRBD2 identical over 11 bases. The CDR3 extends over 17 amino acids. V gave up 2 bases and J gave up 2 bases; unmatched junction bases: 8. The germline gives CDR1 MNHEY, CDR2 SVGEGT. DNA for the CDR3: TGTGCCAGCAGTTACGCCCTAGCGGGGGGCTCAACCTACGAGCAGTACTTC. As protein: CASSYALAGGSTYEQYF.

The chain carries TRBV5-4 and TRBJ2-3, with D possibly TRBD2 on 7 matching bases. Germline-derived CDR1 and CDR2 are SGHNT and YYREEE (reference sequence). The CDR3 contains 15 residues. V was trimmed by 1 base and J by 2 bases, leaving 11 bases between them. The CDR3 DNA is TGTGCCAGCAGCTTGATGCGGGGGCTCACAGATACGCAGTATTTT. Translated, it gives CASSLMRGLTDTQYF.

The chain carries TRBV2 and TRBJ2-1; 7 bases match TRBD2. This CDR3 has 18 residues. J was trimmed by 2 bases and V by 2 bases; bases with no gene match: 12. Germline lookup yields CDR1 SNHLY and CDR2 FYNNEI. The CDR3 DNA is TGTGCCAGCAGTGAATGGGCGGAGCGGGGAATTACCTACAATGAGCAGTTCTTC. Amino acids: CASSEWAERGITYNEQFF.

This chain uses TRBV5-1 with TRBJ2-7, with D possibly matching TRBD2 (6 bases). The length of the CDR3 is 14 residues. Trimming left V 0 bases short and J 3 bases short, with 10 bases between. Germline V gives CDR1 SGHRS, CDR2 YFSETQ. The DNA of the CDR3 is TGCGCCAGCAGCTTGGACCCGACTAGCTACGAGCAGTACTTC. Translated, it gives CASSLDPTSYEQYF.

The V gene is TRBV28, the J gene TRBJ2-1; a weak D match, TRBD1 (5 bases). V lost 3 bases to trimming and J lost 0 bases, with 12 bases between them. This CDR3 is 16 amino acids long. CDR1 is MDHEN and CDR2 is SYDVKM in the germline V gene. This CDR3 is CASSFTGANSYNEQFF. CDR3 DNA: TGTGCCAGCAGTTTTACTGGGGCCAACTCCTACAATGAGCAGTTCTTC.

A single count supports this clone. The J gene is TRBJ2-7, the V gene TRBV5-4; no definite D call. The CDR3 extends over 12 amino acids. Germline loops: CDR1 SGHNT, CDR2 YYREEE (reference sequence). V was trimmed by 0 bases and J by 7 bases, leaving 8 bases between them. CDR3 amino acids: CASSLGLGEQYF. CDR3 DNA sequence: TGTGCCAGCAGCTTGGGACTTGGGGAGCAGTACTTC.

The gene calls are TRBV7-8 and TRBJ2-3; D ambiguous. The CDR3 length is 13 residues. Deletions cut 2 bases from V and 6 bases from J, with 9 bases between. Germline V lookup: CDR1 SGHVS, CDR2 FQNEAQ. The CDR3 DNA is TGTGCCAGCAGCTTAAACTCCGCGGATACGCAGTATTTT. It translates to CASSLNSADTQYF.

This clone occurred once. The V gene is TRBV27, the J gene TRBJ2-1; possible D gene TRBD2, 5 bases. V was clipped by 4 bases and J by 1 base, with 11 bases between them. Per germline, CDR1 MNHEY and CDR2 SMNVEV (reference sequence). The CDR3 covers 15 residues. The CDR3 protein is CASSSGLKSYNEQFF. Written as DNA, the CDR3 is TGTGCCAGCAGTTCCGGACTCAAATCCTACAATGAGCAGTTCTTC.

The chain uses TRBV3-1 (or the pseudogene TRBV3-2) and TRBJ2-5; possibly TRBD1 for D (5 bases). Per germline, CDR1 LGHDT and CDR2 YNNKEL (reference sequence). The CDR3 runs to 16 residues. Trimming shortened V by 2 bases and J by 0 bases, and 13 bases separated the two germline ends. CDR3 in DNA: TGTGCCAGCAGCCAAAGGGGTGGATGGAACCAAGAGACCCAGTACTTC. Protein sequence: CASSQRGGWNQETQYF.